The T cell receptor (beta chain) under discussion was sequenced for a study of blood T cell repertoires in COVID-19. At the level of the study: Spain, Italy and the United States supplied samples that represented acute and convalescent COVID-19.

TCRdb's copy holds only in-frame clones and misses some; the assay was immunoSEQ multiplex PCR. The sample holds some 200,000 clones, about 87% seen once. The receptor was derived from a man aged 35-49 years with active or convalescent COVID-19. Input material: peripheral blood.

The CDR3: CASSRRKQAWDTEAFF. The CDR3 DNA is TGTGCCAGCAGCCGACGGAAACAGGCCTGGGACACTGAAGCTTTCTTT. The V gene is TRBV5-4, the J gene TRBJ1-1; D may be TRBD1 (5 bases). The germline gives CDR1 SGHNT, CDR2 YYREEE (reference sequence). Deletions cut 4 bases from V and 3 bases from J, with 19 bases between. CDR3 length: 16 residues.